This entry lists 13 T cell receptor beta chains sequenced from one sample in a study of cytomegalovirus exposure and HLA in healthy donors. PCR amplification relied on 60 Vbeta primers (plus 13 Jbeta primers). Repertoires were generated with immunoSEQ multiplex PCR, while TCRdb's copy carries only in-frame clones and drops some. The repertoire has nearly 110,000 clones, 71% of them found once; the top ten carry about 2.8%. The sample consisted of PBMCs. These receptors originate from a female donor in good health and CMV-seronegative.

This clone was found once. The chain uses TRBV7-3 and TRBJ2-3; D possibly corresponds to TRBD2 (7 bases). Between the trimmed V and J ends, which lost 5 bases and 5 bases, there was a span of 17 bases. Germline lookup yields CDR1 SGHTA and CDR2 FQGTGA. CDR3 length: 15 residues. The CDR3 sequence is CASSQKGGPGDTQYF. CDR3 DNA sequence: TGTGCCAGCAGCCAGAAGGGGGGGCCGGGAGATACGCAGTATTTT.

V gene TRBV19 combines with J gene TRBJ1-1; 8 nucleotides align to TRBD1. J was trimmed by 2 bases and V by 4 bases; bases with no gene match: 12. In germline, CDR1 is LNHDA, CDR2 SQIVND (reference sequence). There are 17 residues in the CDR3. Written as DNA, the CDR3 is TGTGCCAGTAGTACTCTTCAGGGGGCGAAGCCTAACACTGAAGCTTTCTTT. This translates into CASSTLQGAKPNTEAFF.

This clone occurred a few times. The gene calls are TRBV9 and TRBJ1-1; D perhaps matches TRBD1 (6 bases). CDR3 length: 15 amino acids. The V end was cut by 2 bases, the J end by 1 base, with 12 bases between. The V gene's germline CDR1 is SGDLS and CDR2 YYNGEE. CDR3 DNA sequence: TGTGCCAGCAGCGTGGGGACATTGGGGAACACTGAAGCTTTCTTT. As protein: CASSVGTLGNTEAFF.

CDR3 region: CASSQDITRRTQYF. CDR3 sequence (DNA): TGCGCCAGCAGCCAAGATATTACGAGGCGTACGCAGTATTTT. This chain joins TRBV4-3 and TRBJ2-3; the D is unclear. The V end was cut by 0 bases, the J end by 8 bases, with 12 bases between. The CDR3 sequence is 14 residues long. The germline gives CDR1 LGHNA, CDR2 YSLEER.

This clone was picked up one time. This chain links TRBV2 with TRBJ2-6; D remains unclear. The ends were cut back, 8 bases at V and 0 bases at J, with 14 bases in the middle. The CDR3 length is 16 residues. CDR1 SNHLY and CDR2 FYNNEI come from the germline V gene. CDR3 nucleotide sequence: TGTGCCAGCTTCCCCACGCCACTCTCTGGGGCCAACGTCCTGACTTTC. It specifies CASFPTPLSGANVLTF.

This chain joins TRBV6-5 and TRBJ1-2; possibly TRBD1 for D (5 bases). The germline V gene encodes CDR1 MNHEY and CDR2 SVGAGI. V shed 3 bases and J shed 0 bases, with 11 bases lying between them. CDR3 size: 15 residues. CDR3 protein: CASSYRGLTNYGYTF. For the CDR3, the DNA is TGTGCCAGCAGTTATCGGGGACTAACTAACTATGGCTACACCTTC.

The chain employs TRBV5-5 and TRBJ1-4, with unresolved D. Trimming stripped 2 bases from V and 2 bases from J, with 16 bases between. The germline V gene has CDR1 SGHKS and CDR2 YYEKEE (reference sequence). CDR3 length: 17 amino acids. CDR3 nucleotide sequence: TGTGCCAGCAGCTTCGGGCCAAGGAGCGGGACTAATGAAAAACTGTTTTTT. Residues: CASSFGPRSGTNEKLFF.

This clone occurred a few times. This chain joins TRBV7-9 and TRBJ1-3, with 7 positions matching TRBD1. This CDR3 is built from 15 residues. Germline V gene sequence: CDR1 SEHNR, CDR2 FQNEAQ (reference sequence). V shed 1 base, J shed 2 bases, and the junction held 2 bases outside the gene matches. CDR3 in amino acids: CASSLDRGPGNTIYF. The CDR3 region has the DNA TGTGCCAGCAGCTTAGACAGGGGTCCTGGAAACACCATATATTTT.

The genes are TRBV4-2 and TRBJ1-1, with TRBD1 matching 7 bases. The CDR3 has 15 amino acids. Trimming at V came to 4 bases and at J to 4 bases, leaving 9 bases not matched to a gene. CDR1 and CDR2 (germline): LGHNA, YNFKEQ. The CDR3 protein is CASSPIYRGITEAFF. The CDR3 DNA reads as TGTGCCAGCAGCCCGATCTACAGGGGAATCACTGAAGCTTTCTTT.

CDR3: CAISESGTGGHEQYF. The CDR3 nucleotides are TGTGCCATCAGTGAAAGTGGAACGGGAGGCCACGAGCAGTACTTC. The rearrangement links TRBV10-3 to TRBJ2-7; the match to TRBD2 covers 7 bases. This CDR3 contains 15 residues. Germline CDR1 reads ENHRY; CDR2 reads SYGVKD. V lost 3 bases and J lost 5; bases outside the gene matches: 10.

The chain joins TRBV2 to TRBJ1-2; TRBD1 might be the D (5 bases). Germline loops: CDR1 SNHLY, CDR2 FYNNEI. CDR3 length: 13 residues. The V end was cut by 3 bases, the J end by 4 bases, with 9 bases between. The CDR3 reads CASSEGEGYGYTF. The CDR3 DNA follows: TGTGCCAGCAGTGAGGGGGAGGGCTATGGCTACACCTTC. The variable domain in full, with the rest retrieved from reference TRBV2 and TRBJ1-2, is EPEVTQTPSHQVTQMGQEVILRCVPISNHLYFYWYRQILGQKVEFLVSFYNNEISEKSEIFDDQFSVERPDGSNFTLKIRSTKLEDSAMYFCASSEGEGYGYTFGSGTRLTVV.

In its sample, this clone was seen a few times. This chain uses TRBV4-2 with TRBJ2-5; weak D call: TRBD2 (6 bases). From germline, CDR1 is LGHNA and CDR2 YNFKEQ. V lost 1 base and J 11 bases, leaving 23 bases between the germline ends. The length of the CDR3 is 16 residues. The CDR3 DNA sequence: TGTGCCAGCAGCCAAGTAGAGGGGCGGGGCCTCCGGGAGCAGTACTTC. It yields the protein CASSQVEGRGLREQYF.

The chain uses TRBV18 and TRBJ2-7, with 8 bases that match TRBD1. In germline, CDR1 is KGHSH, CDR2 LQKENI. J lost 5 bases, V lost 1 base, and 4 bases had no gene match. There are 14 residues in the CDR3. This chain's CDR3 is CASSPRQGRNEQYF. The CDR3 DNA reads TGTGCCAGCTCACCACGACAGGGGCGGAACGAGCAGTACTTC.